This T cell receptor beta chain was obtained from a study of cytomegalovirus exposure and HLA in healthy donors. The study, taken as a whole, reports: Altogether, 160 or so TCR beta chains were recorded as cytomegalovirus-associated.

Comment on this clone: Its antigen is not known.

V was clipped by 4 bases and J by 4 bases; unmatched bases: 10. The CDR3 is 16 amino acids. Germline V gene sequence: CDR1 SGHDT, CDR2 YYEEEE. Repertoires were generated with immunoSEQ multiplex PCR, while TCRdb's copy carries only in-frame clones and drops some. The table records approximately 270,000 clones, 87% of them present only once. This sequence joins TRBV5-6 and TRBJ1-4; 7 nucleotides agree with TRBD1. The TCR originated in a man between 18 and 35 years old in good health and CMV-seropositive. Sequencing used PBMCs. DNA of the CDR3: TGTGCCAGCAGCCCTTCTACAGGGGTGTTTAATGAAAAACTGTTTTTT. It yields the protein CASSPSTGVFNEKLFF.